Listed here are 21 T cell receptor beta chains from one sample, sequenced in a study of T-cell memory formation after mild COVID-19. TCRdb itself ran the 5' RACE reads through MiXCR, one entry per CDR3 protein. Of hundreds of thousands of distinct CDR3 sequences in the sample, less than 25% were seen once. Specimen: PBMCs or a T cell subset sorted from them (not recorded which). The receptor set was obtained from an adult woman who had mild COVID-19 (a few samples of this study predate the infection). Cell type and time point are not known.

The gene calls are TRBV29-1 and TRBJ2-1; D unresolved. CDR1 and CDR2 (germline): SQVTM, ANQGSEA. Trimming took off 6 bases at V and 9 bases at J, with 21 bases between the two ends. This CDR3 has 14 residues. This chain's CDR3 is CSVVGLPNSSEQFF. The CDR3 DNA is TGCAGCGTCGTAGGGCTGCCTAACTCCAGTGAGCAGTTCTTC.

V and J are TRBV5-4 and TRBJ1-1; tentatively, D is TRBD1 (6 bases). The CDR3 length is 13 residues. The germline CDR1 and CDR2 sequences are SGHNT and YYREEE (reference sequence). V was shortened by 6 bases and J by 5 bases, with 14 bases between the two germline ends. CDR3 sequence: CASTRGGGTEAFF. The CDR3 DNA follows: TGTGCCAGCACCCGAGGGGGAGGAACTGAAGCTTTCTTT. Drawing the rest from reference TRBV5-4 and TRBJ1-1, the complete variable domain is ETGVTQSPTHLIKTRGQQVTLRCSSQSGHNTVSWYQQALGQGPQFIFQYYREEENGRGNFPPRFSGLQFPNYSSELNVNALELDDSALYLCASTRGGGTEAFFGQGTRLTVV.

This chain links TRBV7-9 with TRBJ2-1; the D gene is possibly TRBD1 (6 bases). The V and J ends lost 8 bases and 4 bases respectively, with 12 bases between them. CDR1 SEHNR and CDR2 FQNEAQ come from the germline V gene (reference sequence). The CDR3 is made up of 13 amino acids. The CDR3, as DNA: TGTGCCAGCCAAGACAGGCAGTACAATGAGCAGTTCTTC. Translating gives CASQDRQYNEQFF.

This chain links TRBV29-1 with TRBJ2-3; 11 bases fit TRBD2. The CDR3 totals 14 residues. The junction had 5 bases not matched to a gene; V was cut back by 6 bases and J by 3 bases. Per the germline V gene, CDR1 is SQVTM and CDR2 is ANQGSEA. This CDR3 reads CSVLSSGRTDTQYF. The CDR3 bases are TGCAGCGTACTATCTAGCGGGAGGACAGATACGCAGTATTTT.

In this sample, this clonotype turned up many times. The rearrangement links TRBV7-6 to TRBJ2-1, with 11 positions matching TRBD1. J lost 5 bases, V lost 3 bases, and 3 bases had no gene match. From germline, CDR1 is SGHVS and CDR2 FNYEAQ. The CDR3 is 15 residues long. In nucleotides, the CDR3 is TGTGCCAGCAGCTTCGGGACAGGGGGTAACAATGAGCAGTTCTTC. Encoded protein: CASSFGTGGNNEQFF.

The gene calls are TRBV30 and TRBJ2-6; the D is unclear. From germline, CDR1 is GTSNPN and CDR2 SVGIG (reference sequence). The V gene lost 3 bases and the J gene lost 6 bases, with 9 bases spanning the gap. The CDR3 extends over 13 amino acids. CDR3 loop: CAWRHSSANVLTF. CDR3 coding DNA: TGTGCCTGGAGGCACTCTTCGGCCAACGTCCTGACTTTC.

This clonotype has a handful of counts. The V and J genes are TRBV6-5 and TRBJ2-7, with TRBD2 as a possible D gene (5 bases). The germline V gene has CDR1 MNHEY and CDR2 SVGAGI. The CDR3 runs to 14 residues. V was cut by 0 bases and J by 2 bases, with 8 bases left in between. CDR3 loop: CASSYSPGTYEQYF. The DNA of the CDR3 is TGTGCCAGCAGTTACTCCCCGGGGACCTACGAGCAGTACTTC.

The CDR3 nucleotides are TGTGCCAGCAGCTGGAATACACAGGGTTCAGATACGCAGTATTTT. It is translated as CASSWNTQGSDTQYF. The chain links TRBV11-2 to TRBJ2-3, with D perhaps matching TRBD1 (6 bases). The CDR3 extends over 15 amino acids. Trimming cost V 4 bases and J 4 bases, with 15 bases left between them. Germline V gives CDR1 SGHAT, CDR2 FQNNGV.

The rearrangement joins TRBV3-1 to TRBJ2-4; 7 nucleotides line up with TRBD1. From germline, CDR1 is LGHDT and CDR2 YNNKEL (reference sequence). Losses at the gene ends were 1 base for V and 4 bases for J; bases not matched to a gene: 7. The CDR3 spans 16 residues. CDR3 loop: CASSQGDSRLKNIQYF. The CDR3 DNA reads TGTGCCAGCAGCCAAGGGGACAGCCGACTGAAAAACATTCAGTACTTC.

V usage is TRBV15 and J usage is TRBJ2-4; TRBD2 aligns across 7 bases. The junction had 13 bases not matched to a gene; V was cut back by 0 bases and J by 8 bases. Germline CDR1 and CDR2: LNHNV and YYDKDF (reference sequence). The CDR3 is 17 residues long. For the CDR3, the DNA is TGTGCCACCAGCAGAGATTTGTGGCGGGAGAGTTCAGACATTCAGTACTTC. This translates into CATSRDLWRESSDIQYF.

V is TRBV11-2 and J is TRBJ2-1; D not resolved. The CDR3 length is 15 residues. The ends were cut back, 3 bases at V and 4 bases at J, with 13 bases in the middle. Looked up from germline, CDR1 is SGHAT and CDR2 is FQNNGV. The CDR3 spells CASSFWPDGYNEQFF. The CDR3 coding sequence is TGTGCCAGCAGCTTTTGGCCCGACGGTTACAATGAGCAGTTCTTC.

The V gene is TRBV2, the J gene TRBJ2-7; possibly TRBD2 for D (7 bases). This CDR3 spans 14 amino acids. Germline V lookup: CDR1 SNHLY, CDR2 FYNNEI. Trimming stripped 5 bases from V and 3 bases from J, with 14 bases between. The CDR3 region has the DNA TGTGCCAGCAGTTGGACTAGGGGGGACTACGAGCAGTACTTC. This gives the protein CASSWTRGDYEQYF.

A few counts support this clonotype. The chain's CDR3 is CASSYAGLDYDTQYF. CDR3 DNA sequence: TGTGCCAGCAGTTACGCCGGGTTGGACTACGATACGCAGTATTTT. The chain employs TRBV6-5 and TRBJ2-3, with D perhaps matching TRBD2 (6 bases). Deletions cut 2 bases from V and 6 bases from J, with 15 bases between. This CDR3 comprises 15 residues. Germline V lookup: CDR1 MNHEY, CDR2 SVGAGI.

The chain employs TRBV4-3 and TRBJ2-1; D gene uncertain. V lost 3 bases, J lost 2 bases, and 11 bases lay in between. From germline, CDR1 is LGHNA and CDR2 YSLEER. CDR3 length: 15 amino acids. CDR3 sequence: CASSQSRRAYNEQFF. In DNA, the CDR3 is TGCGCCAGCAGCCAGTCTCGACGGGCCTACAATGAGCAGTTCTTC.

V is TRBV6-2 or TRBV6-3 and J is TRBJ2-1; D not certain. The V gene lost 6 bases and the J gene lost 3 bases, with 12 bases spanning the gap. Germline V gene data show CDR1 as MNHEY and CDR2 as SVGEGT. The CDR3 totals 14 residues. CDR3 region: CASSLTMDYNEQFF. The CDR3 nucleotides are TGTGCCAGCAGCCTCACCATGGACTACAATGAGCAGTTCTTC.

V and J are TRBV27 and TRBJ2-5, with TRBD2 identical over 9 bases. J was trimmed by 3 bases and V by 0 bases; bases with no gene match: 8. Germline CDR1 and CDR2: MNHEY and SMNVEV (reference sequence). The CDR3 spans 17 residues. CDR3 region: CASSLSRGASGKETQYF. The CDR3 coding sequence is TGTGCCAGCAGTTTATCGAGGGGCGCTAGCGGGAAAGAGACCCAGTACTTC.

This chain links TRBV24-1 with TRBJ2-5; either TRBD1 or TRBD2 may fit D (5 bases each). Deletions cut 10 bases from V and 4 bases from J, with 24 bases between. Germline V CDR1 and CDR2: KGHDR, SFDVKD. The CDR3 consists of 16 residues. The CDR3 spells CATGVWGFDVGETQYF. CDR3 coding DNA: TGTGCCACGGGGGTATGGGGGTTTGATGTTGGAGAGACCCAGTACTTC.

The chain recombines TRBV15 with TRBJ1-3; D unresolved. The CDR3 is 15 residues long. The germline V gene encodes CDR1 LNHNV and CDR2 YYDKDF (reference sequence). V lost 0 bases to trimming and J lost 4 bases, with 10 bases between them. The CDR3, as DNA: TGTGCCACCAGCAGAGATCGAGGGAGGGGAAACACCATATATTTT. It is translated as CATSRDRGRGNTIYF.

The chain is built from TRBV6-2 or TRBV6-3 and TRBJ2-1; the match to TRBD2 covers 10 bases. In germline, CDR1 is MNHEY, CDR2 SVGEGT. Trimming removed 2 bases from V and 8 bases from J; junction bases left unmatched: 15. The CDR3 extends over 18 amino acids. CDR3 amino acids: CASSYAGLAGVGGDEQFF. The CDR3 coding sequence is TGTGCCAGCAGTTACGCTGGGCTAGCGGGAGTTGGGGGTGATGAGCAGTTCTTC.

This clonotype has more than one count but fewer than ten. The J gene is TRBJ1-2, the V gene TRBV14; unclear D gene. V was shortened by 4 bases and J by 6 bases, with 18 bases between the two germline ends. CDR1 and CDR2 (germline): SGHDN, FVKESK. The CDR3 is 15 amino acids. The CDR3 here is CASSRTKGAKDGYTF. In DNA form, the CDR3 reads TGTGCCAGCAGCCGAACAAAAGGTGCTAAAGATGGCTACACCTTC.

The sample holds a few counts of this clonotype. This chain connects TRBV5-1 to TRBJ1-2; D perhaps matches TRBD1 (6 bases). The CDR3 contains 13 residues. Germline V gene sequence: CDR1 SGHRS, CDR2 YFSETQ. Trimming removed 4 bases at V and 6 bases at J, with 13 bases between. CDR3 DNA: TGCGCCAGCAGCCCAGGGGAGTTGGATGGCTACACCTTC. Its protein product is CASSPGELDGYTF. Drawing the rest from reference TRBV5-1 and TRBJ1-2, the complete variable domain is KAGVTQTPRYLIKTRGQQVTLSCSPISGHRSVSWYQQTPGQGLQFLFEYFSETQRNKGNFPGRFSGRQFSNSRSEMNVSTLELGDSALYLCASSPGELDGYTFGSGTRLTVV.